Listed here are 6 T cell receptor beta chains from one sample, sequenced in a study of cytomegalovirus exposure and HLA in healthy donors. The primer mix had 60 Vbeta and 13 Jbeta primers. The assay was immunoSEQ multiplex PCR, and TCRdb's table has in-frame clones only and misses some. The sample lists under 200,000 clones; around 76% were seen once. Material: PBMCs. These receptors all come from a girl aged 10 to 17 in good health and CMV-seropositive.

J is TRBJ2-5 and V is TRBV28; D gene uncertain. The J call may be in error: the DNA end matches TRBJ2-7 better. From germline, CDR1 is MDHEN and CDR2 SYDVKM. CDR3 length equals 13 residues. CDR3 nucleotides: TGTGCCAGCAGTCCGATTTTTAACTACGAGCAGTACTTC. Amino acid sequence: CASSPIFNYEQYF.

This chain links TRBV5-4 with TRBJ1-1, with D possibly matching TRBD1 (5 bases). The CDR3 contains 14 residues. Per germline, CDR1 SGHNT and CDR2 YYREEE (reference sequence). Trimming cost V 4 bases and J 0 bases, with 10 bases left between them. As DNA, the CDR3 is TGTGCCAGCAGCCAAACAGGAATGAACACTGAAGCTTTCTTT. Its translation is CASSQTGMNTEAFF. Full variable domain (remainder filled in from reference TRBV5-4 and TRBJ1-1): ETGVTQSPTHLIKTRGQQVTLRCSSQSGHNTVSWYQQALGQGPQFIFQYYREEENGRGNFPPRFSGLQFPNYSSELNVNALELDDSALYLCASSQTGMNTEAFFGQGTRLTVV.

The genes are TRBV29-1 and TRBJ2-7; TRBD1 might be the D (5 bases). This CDR3 spans 11 amino acids. V shed 4 bases and J shed 3 bases, with 7 bases lying between them. CDR1 and CDR2 from the germline V gene are SQVTM and ANQGSEA. The CDR3 reads CSVAQGYEQYF. The CDR3 DNA follows: TGCAGCGTTGCCCAGGGCTACGAGCAGTACTTC.

This chain joins TRBV11-2 and TRBJ2-3; D is perhaps TRBD2 (6 bases). Germline CDR1 and CDR2: SGHAT and FQNNGV. V lost 1 base to trimming and J lost 5 bases, with 19 bases between them. The CDR3 is 17 residues long. The CDR3 is CASSLVGVGGAVDTQYF. The CDR3 coding sequence is TGTGCCAGCAGCTTAGTAGGGGTGGGGGGTGCTGTAGATACGCAGTATTTT.

In its sample, this clone was seen a few times. This rearrangement joins TRBV19 to TRBJ1-2; unclear D gene. Germline V gene lookup returns CDR1 LNHDA and CDR2 SQIVND (reference sequence). The CDR3 runs 12 residues. Trimming stripped 2 bases from V and 1 base from J, with 2 bases between. CDR3 residues: CASSIYNYGYTF. CDR3 nucleotide sequence: TGTGCCAGTAGTATATATAACTATGGCTACACCTTC.

The chain links TRBV18 to TRBJ2-7; no reliable D call. Trimming took off 1 base at V and 0 bases at J, with 13 bases between the two ends. CDR3 length equals 16 residues. Germline CDR1 is KGHSH and CDR2 is LQKENI. As DNA, the CDR3 is TGTGCCAGCTCACCACGTTCCGTCCTGAGCTCCTACGAGCAGTACTTC. Translation: CASSPRSVLSSYEQYF.